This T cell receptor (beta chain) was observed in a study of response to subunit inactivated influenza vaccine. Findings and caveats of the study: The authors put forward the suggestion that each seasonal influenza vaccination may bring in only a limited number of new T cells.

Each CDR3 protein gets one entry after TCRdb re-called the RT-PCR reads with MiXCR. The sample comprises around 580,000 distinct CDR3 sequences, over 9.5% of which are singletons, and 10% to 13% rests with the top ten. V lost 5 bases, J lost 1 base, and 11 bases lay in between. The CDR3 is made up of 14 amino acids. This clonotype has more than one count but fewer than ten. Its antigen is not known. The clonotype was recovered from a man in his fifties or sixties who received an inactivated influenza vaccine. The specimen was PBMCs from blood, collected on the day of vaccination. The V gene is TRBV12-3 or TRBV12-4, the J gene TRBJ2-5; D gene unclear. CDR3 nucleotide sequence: TGTGCCAGCAGTCCCTGGGAAGCCCAAGAGACCCAGTACTTC. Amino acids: CASSPWEAQETQYF.